This T cell receptor (beta chain) was captured in a study of low-dose radiotherapy and immunotherapy resistance in tumors. This CDR3 spans 14 amino acids. The V end was cut by 2 bases, the J end by 4 bases, with 11 bases between. Many counts were recorded for this clonotype. cDNA synthesis used a TRAV/TRBV-specific primer set for both chains. The authors amplified TCRs for about 20 PCR cycles with a constant-region primer and a V-primer adapter. TCRdb analysed the reads with MiXCR anew, one entry per CDR3 protein. The data show about 84,000 distinct CDR3 sequences, with less than 20% seen just once and 1.1% to 1.5% held by the top ten. The time point: after trial treatment. As for treatment: LDRT plus nivolumab, ipilimumab, low-dose cyclophosphamide and aspirin (RACIN trial). Donors received nivolumab, ipilimumab, aspirin, low-dose cyclophosphamide and low-dose radiotherapy.

This receptor was taken from a male donor with prostate cancer. The gene calls are TRBV12-3 or TRBV12-4 and TRBJ2-5, with D uncertain. The input for sequencing was PBMCs, taken after low-dose radiotherapy plus immunotherapy. The CDR3 nucleotides are TGTGCCAGCAGTTTAAGTTCAGGAGCAGAGACCCAGTACTTC. It yields the protein CASSLSSGAETQYF.